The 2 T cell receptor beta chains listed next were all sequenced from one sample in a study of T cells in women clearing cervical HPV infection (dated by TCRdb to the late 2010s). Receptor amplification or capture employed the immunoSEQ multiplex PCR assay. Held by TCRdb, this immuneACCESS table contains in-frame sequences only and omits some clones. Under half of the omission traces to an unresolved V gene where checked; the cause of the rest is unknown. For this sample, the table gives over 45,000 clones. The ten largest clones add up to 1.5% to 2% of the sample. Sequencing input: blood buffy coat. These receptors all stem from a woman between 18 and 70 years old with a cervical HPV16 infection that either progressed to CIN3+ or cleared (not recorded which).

CDR3 residues: CASSFQGRNQPQHF. Partial CDR3 DNA: TGTGCCAGCAGCTTCCAGGGCCGTAATCAGCCC. This chain connects TRBV5-6 to TRBJ1-5, with D possibly TRBD1 on 5 matching bases. The read ends 3 residues before the CDR3 terminus; that terminus is restored from the germline J gene. V gave up 2 bases and J gave up 4 bases, with 10 bases separating them. The CDR3 length is 14 residues. Germline V CDR1 and CDR2: SGHDT, YYEEEE. Supplemented by reference TRBV5-6 and TRBJ1-5, the full variable domain reads DAGVTQSPTHLIKTRGQQVTLRCSPKSGHDTVSWYQQALGQGPQFIFQYYEEEERQRGNFPDRFSGHQFPNYSSELNVNALLLGDSALYLCASSFQGRNQPQHFGDGTRLSIL.

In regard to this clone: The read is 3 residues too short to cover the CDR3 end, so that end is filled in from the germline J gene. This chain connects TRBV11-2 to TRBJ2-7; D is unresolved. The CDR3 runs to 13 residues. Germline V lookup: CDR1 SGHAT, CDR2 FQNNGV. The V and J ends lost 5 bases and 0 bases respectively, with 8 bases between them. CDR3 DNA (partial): TGTGCCAGCAGCCGACATAGCTCCTACGAG. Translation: CASSRHSSYE. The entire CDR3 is CASSRHSSYEQYF. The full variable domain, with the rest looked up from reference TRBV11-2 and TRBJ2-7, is EAGVAQSPRYKIIEKRQSVAFWCNPISGHATLYWYQQILGQGPKLLIQFQNNGVVDDSQLPKDRFSAERLKGVDSTLKIQPAKLEDSAVYLCASSRHSSYEQYFGPGTRLTVT.